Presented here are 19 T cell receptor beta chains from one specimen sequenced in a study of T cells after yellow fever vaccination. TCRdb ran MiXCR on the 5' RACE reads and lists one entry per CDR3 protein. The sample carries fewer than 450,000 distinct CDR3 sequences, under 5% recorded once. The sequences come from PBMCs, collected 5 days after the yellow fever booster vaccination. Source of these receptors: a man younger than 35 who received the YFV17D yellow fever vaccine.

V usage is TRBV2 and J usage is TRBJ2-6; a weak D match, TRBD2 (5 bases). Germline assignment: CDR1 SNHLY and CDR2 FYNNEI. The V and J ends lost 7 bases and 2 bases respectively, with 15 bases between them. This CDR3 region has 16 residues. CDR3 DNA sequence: TGTGCCAGCAACCTGCAGTCGGGGACTGGGGCCAACGTCCTGACTTTC. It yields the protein CASNLQSGTGANVLTF.

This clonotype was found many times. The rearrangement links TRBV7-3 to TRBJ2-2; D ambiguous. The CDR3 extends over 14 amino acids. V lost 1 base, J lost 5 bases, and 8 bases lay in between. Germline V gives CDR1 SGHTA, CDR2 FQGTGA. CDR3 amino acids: CASSLNRATGELFF. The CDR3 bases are TGTGCCAGCAGCTTAAATAGGGCGACCGGGGAGCTGTTTTTT. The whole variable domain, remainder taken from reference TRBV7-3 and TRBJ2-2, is GAGVSQTPSNKVTEKGKYVELRCDPISGHTALYWYRQSLGQGPEFLIYFQGTGAADDSGLPNDRFFAVRPEGSVSTLKIQRTERGDSAVYLCASSLNRATGELFFGEGSRLTVL.

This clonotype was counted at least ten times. This CDR3 reads CSVEGGYTGELFF. CDR3 bases: TGCAGCGTTGAGGGGGGTTACACCGGGGAGCTGTTTTTT. The rearrangement joins TRBV29-1 to TRBJ2-2; the D gene is possibly TRBD2 (6 bases). Germline lookup yields CDR1 SQVTM and CDR2 ANQGSEA. V gave up 3 bases and J gave up 3 bases, with 8 bases separating them. The CDR3 is made up of 13 amino acids.

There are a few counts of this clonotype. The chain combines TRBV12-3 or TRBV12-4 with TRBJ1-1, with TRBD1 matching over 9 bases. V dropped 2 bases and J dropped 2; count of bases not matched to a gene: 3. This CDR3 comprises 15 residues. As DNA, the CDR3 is TGTGCCAGCAGTTTAACAGGGGGCAGCAACACTGAAGCTTTCTTT. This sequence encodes CASSLTGGSNTEAFF.

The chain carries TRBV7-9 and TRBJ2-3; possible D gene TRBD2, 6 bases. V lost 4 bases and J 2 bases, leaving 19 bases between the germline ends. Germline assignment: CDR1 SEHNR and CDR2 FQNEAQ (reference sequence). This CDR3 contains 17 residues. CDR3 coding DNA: TGTGCCAGCAGCTCCCGGAGGACTACCCCCATCACAGATACGCAGTATTTT. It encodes CASSSRRTTPITDTQYF. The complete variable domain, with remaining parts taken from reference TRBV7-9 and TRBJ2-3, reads DTGVSQNPRHKITKRGQNVTFRCDPISEHNRLYWYRQTLGQGPEFLTYFQNEAQLEKSRLLSDRFSAERPKGSFSTLEIQRTEQGDSAMYLCASSSRRTTPITDTQYFGPGTRLTVL.

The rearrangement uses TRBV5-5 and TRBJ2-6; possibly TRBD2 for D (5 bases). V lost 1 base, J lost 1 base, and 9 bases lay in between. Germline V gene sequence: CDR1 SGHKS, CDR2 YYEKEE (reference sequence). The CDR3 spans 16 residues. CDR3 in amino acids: CASSLTRFSGANVLTF. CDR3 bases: TGTGCCAGCAGCTTGACTAGGTTTTCTGGGGCCAACGTCCTGACTTTC.

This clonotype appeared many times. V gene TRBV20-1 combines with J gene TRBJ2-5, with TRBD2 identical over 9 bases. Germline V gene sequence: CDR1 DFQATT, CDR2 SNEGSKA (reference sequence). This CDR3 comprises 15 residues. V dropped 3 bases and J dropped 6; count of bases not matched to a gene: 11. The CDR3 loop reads CSARRHLAGLQTQYF. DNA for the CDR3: TGCAGTGCTAGGCGGCACCTAGCGGGGTTGCAGACCCAGTACTTC.

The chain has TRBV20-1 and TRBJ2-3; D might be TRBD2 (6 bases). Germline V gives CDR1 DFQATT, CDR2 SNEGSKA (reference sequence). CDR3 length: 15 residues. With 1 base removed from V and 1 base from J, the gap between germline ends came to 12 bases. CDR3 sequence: CSARAPQRGTDTQYF. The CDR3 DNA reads TGCAGTGCTAGAGCCCCCCAGCGGGGCACAGATACGCAGTATTTT.

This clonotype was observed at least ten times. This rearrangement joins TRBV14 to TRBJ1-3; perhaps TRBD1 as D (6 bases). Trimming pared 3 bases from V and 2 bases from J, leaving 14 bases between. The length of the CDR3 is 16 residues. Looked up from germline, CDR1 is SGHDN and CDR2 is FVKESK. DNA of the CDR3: TGTGCCAGCAGCCAGGTCGGGGGGGCGGCTGGAAACACCATATATTTT. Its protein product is CASSQVGGAAGNTIYF.

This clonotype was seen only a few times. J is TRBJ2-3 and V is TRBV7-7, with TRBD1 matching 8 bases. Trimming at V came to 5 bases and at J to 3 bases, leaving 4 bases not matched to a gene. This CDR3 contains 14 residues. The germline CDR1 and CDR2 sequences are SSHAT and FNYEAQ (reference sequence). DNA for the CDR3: TGTGCCAGCAGCGGACAGGGTGGGACAGATACGCAGTATTTT. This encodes CASSGQGGTDTQYF.

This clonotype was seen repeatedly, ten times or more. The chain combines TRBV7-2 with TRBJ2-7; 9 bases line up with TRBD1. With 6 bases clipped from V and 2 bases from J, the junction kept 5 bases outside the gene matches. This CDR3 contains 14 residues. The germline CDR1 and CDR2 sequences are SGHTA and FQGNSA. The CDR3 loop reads CASSPRTGAYEQYF. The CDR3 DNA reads TGTGCCAGCAGTCCTAGGACAGGGGCCTACGAGCAGTACTTC. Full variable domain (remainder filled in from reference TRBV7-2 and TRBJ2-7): GAGVSQSPSNKVTEKGKDVELRCDPISGHTALYWYRQSLGQGLEFLIYFQGNSAPDKSGLPSDRFSAERTGGSVSTLTIQRTQQEDSAVYLCASSPRTGAYEQYFGPGTRLTVT.

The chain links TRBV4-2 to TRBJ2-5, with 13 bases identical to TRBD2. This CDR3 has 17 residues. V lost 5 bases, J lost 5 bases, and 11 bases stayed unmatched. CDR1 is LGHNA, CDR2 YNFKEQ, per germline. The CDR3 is CASSALAGGLPSETQYF. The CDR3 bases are TGTGCCAGCAGCGCACTAGCGGGGGGGCTCCCGTCGGAGACCCAGTACTTC.

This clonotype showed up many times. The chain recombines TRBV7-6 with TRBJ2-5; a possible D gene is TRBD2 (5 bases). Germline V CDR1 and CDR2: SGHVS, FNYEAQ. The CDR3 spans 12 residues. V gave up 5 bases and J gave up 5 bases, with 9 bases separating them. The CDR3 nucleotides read TGTGCCAGCAGCAGAGGGATGGAGACCCAGTACTTC. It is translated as CASSRGMETQYF.

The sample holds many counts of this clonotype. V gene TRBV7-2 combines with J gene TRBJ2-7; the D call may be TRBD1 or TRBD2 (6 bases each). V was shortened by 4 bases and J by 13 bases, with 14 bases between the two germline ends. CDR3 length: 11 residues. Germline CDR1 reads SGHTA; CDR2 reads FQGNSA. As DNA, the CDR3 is TGTGCCAGCAGCTCCGGGGGCCACCCCTACGTC. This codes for CASSSGGHPYV.

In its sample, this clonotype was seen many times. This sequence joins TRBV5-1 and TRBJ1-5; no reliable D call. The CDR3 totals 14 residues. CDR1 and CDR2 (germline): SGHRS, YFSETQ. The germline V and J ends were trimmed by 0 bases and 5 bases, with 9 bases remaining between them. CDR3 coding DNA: TGCGCCAGCAGCTTGGTGGGATTGGATCAGCCCCAGCATTTT. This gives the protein CASSLVGLDQPQHF.

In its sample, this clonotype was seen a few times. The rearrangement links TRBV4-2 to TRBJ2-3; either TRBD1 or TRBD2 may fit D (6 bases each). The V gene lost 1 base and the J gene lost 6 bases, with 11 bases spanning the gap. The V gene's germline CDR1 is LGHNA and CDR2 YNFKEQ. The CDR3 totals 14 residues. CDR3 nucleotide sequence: TGTGCCAGCAGCCAAGGGGGGGCCGGGGATACGCAGTATTTT. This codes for CASSQGGAGDTQYF.

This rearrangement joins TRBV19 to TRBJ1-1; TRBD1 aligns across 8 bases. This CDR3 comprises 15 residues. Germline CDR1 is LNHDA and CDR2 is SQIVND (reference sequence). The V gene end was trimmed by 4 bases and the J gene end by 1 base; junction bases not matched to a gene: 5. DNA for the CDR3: TGTGCCAGTAGTAGAGAAGGGACAGGGAACACTGAAGCTTTCTTT. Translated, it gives CASSREGTGNTEAFF.

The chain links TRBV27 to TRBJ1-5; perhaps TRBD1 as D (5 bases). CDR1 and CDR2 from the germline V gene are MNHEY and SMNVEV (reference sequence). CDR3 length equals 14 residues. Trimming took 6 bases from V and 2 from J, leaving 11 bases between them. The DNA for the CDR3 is TGTGCCAGCAGAATCAGGGTCGGCAATCAGCCCCAGCATTTT. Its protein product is CASRIRVGNQPQHF.

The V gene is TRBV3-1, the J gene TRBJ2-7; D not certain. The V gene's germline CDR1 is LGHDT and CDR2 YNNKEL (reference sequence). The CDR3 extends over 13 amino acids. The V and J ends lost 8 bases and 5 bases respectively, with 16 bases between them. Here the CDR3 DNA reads TGTGCCAGCGCGGCTCTTAGTAACCACGAGCAGTACTTC. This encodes CASAALSNHEQYF.